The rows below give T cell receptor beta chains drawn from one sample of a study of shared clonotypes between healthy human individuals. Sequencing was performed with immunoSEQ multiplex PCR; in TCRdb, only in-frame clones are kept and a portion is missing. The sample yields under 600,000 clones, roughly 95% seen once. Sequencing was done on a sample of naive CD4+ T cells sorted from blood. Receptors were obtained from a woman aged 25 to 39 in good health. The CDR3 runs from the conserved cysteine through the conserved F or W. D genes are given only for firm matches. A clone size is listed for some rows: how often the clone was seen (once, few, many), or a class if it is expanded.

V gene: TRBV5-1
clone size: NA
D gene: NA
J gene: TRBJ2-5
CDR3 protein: CASSLNIAETQYF
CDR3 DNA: TGCGCCAGCAGCTTGAACATTGCAGAGACCCAGTACTTC

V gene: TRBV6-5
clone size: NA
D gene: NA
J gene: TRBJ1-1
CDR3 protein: CASSYSGPVEAFF
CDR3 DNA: TGTGCCAGCAGTTACTCGGGTCCAGTTGAAGCTTTCTTT

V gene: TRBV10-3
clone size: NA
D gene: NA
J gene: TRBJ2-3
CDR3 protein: CAVGGITDTQYF
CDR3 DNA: TGTGCCGTCGGCGGGATCACAGATACGCAGTATTTT

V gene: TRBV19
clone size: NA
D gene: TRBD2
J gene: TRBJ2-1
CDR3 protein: CASSTLAGTSYNEQFF
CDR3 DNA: TGTGCCAGTAGTACCCTGGCCGGGACTAGTTACAATGAGCAGTTCTTC

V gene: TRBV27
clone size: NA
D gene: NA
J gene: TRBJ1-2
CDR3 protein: CASSFMGHPFYGYTF
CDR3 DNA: TGTGCCAGCAGTTTCATGGGACACCCATTTTATGGCTACACCTTC

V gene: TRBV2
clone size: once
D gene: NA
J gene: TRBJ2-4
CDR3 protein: CASSEARGPGIQYF
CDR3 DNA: TGTGCCAGCAGTGAAGCGCGAGGGCCGGGCATTCAGTACTTC

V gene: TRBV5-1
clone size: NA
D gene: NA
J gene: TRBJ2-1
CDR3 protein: CASYEQDYNEQFF
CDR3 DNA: TGCGCCAGCTACGAACAGGACTACAATGAGCAGTTCTTC

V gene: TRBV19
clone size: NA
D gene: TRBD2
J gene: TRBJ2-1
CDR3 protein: CASSPSGGNNEQFF
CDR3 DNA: TGTGCCAGTAGTCCCAGCGGGGGGAACAATGAGCAGTTCTTC

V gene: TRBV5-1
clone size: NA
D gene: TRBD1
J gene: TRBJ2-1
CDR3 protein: CASSVTGDNEQFF
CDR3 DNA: TGCGCCAGCAGCGTGACAGGGGACAATGAGCAGTTCTTC

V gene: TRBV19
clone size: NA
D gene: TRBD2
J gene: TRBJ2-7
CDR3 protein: CASSRGLAGTYEQYF
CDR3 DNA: TGTGCCAGTAGTCGCGGACTAGCGGGAACCTACGAGCAGTACTTC

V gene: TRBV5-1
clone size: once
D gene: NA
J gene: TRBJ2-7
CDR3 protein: CASSLLGYEQYF
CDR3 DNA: TGCGCCAGCAGCTTGTTAGGTTACGAGCAGTACTTC

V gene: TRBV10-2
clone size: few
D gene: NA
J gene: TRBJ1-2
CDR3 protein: CASSDSPGRSNYGYTF
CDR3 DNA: TGCGCCAGCAGTGATTCTCCGGGACGCAGTAACTATGGCTACACCTTC

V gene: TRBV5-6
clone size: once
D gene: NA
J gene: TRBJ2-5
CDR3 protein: CASSPSYRKVEETQYF
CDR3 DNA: TGTGCCAGCAGCCCCTCCTACAGGAAGGTCGAAGAGACCCAGTACTTC

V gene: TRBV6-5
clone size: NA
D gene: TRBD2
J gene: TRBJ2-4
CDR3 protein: CASGLAGFRGNIQYF
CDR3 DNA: TGTGCCAGCGGACTAGCGGGGTTTAGAGGTAACATTCAGTACTTC

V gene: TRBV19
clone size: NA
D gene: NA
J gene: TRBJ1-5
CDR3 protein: CASSTGLGGYQPQHF
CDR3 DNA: TGTGCCAGTAGTACAGGACTAGGTGGATATCAGCCCCAGCATTTT

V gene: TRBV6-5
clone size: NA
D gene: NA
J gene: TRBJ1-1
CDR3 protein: CASSFLPMGNTEAFF
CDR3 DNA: TGTGCCAGCAGTTTCCTACCGATGGGGAACACTGAAGCTTTCTTT

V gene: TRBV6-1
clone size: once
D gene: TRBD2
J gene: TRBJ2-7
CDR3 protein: CASSETSGSYEQYF
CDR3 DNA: TGTGCCAGCAGTGAAACTAGCGGGAGCTACGAGCAGTACTTC

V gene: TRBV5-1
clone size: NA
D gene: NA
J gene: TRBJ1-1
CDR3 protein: CASSLGHTEAFF
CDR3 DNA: TGCGCCAGCAGCTTGGGGCACACTGAAGCTTTCTTT

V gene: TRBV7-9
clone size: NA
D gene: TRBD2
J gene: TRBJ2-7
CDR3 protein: CASSLTGLAGGSYEQYF
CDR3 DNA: TGTGCCAGCAGCTTGACGGGACTAGCGGGAGGGAGCTACGAGCAGTACTTC

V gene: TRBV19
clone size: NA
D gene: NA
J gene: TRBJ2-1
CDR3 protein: CASLRQGGKDEQFF
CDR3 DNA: TGTGCCAGTCTAAGACAGGGCGGGAAGGATGAGCAGTTCTTC

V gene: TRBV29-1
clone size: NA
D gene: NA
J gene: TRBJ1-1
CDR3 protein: CSVGEVWTRDTEAFF
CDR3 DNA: TGCAGCGTTGGGGAAGTGTGGACACGGGACACTGAAGCTTTCTTT

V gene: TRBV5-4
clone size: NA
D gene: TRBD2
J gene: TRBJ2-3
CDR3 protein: CASSPRTSGRADTQYF
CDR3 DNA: TGTGCCAGCAGCCCACGGACTAGCGGGAGGGCAGATACGCAGTATTTT

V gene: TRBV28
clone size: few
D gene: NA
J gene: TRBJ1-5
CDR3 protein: CASSPREWYGNQPQHF
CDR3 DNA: TGTGCCAGCAGCCCCAGGGAGTGGTATGGCAATCAGCCCCAGCATTTT

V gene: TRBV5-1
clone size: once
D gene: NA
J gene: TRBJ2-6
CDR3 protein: CASSPNYRKLSSGANVLTF
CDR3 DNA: TGCGCCAGCAGCCCGAACTACCGAAAACTTAGCTCTGGGGCCAACGTCCTGACTTTC

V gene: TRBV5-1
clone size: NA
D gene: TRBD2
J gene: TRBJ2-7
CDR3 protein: CASSRDAGELYEQYF
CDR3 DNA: TGCGCCAGCAGCCGAGATGCGGGAGAGCTCTACGAGCAGTACTTC

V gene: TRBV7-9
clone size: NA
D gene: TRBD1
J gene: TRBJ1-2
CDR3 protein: CASTRDRGLEGYTF
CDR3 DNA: TGTGCCAGCACCCGGGACAGGGGGCTGGAGGGCTACACCTTC

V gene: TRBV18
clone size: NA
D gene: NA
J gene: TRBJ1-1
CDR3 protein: CASSPPNNLNTEAFF
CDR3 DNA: TGTGCCAGCTCACCACCCAATAACCTGAACACTGAAGCTTTCTTT

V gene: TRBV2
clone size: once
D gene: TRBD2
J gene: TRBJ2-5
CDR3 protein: CASRAPLAGQETQYF
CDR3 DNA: TGTGCCAGCAGGGCCCCCCTAGCGGGTCAAGAGACCCAGTACTTC

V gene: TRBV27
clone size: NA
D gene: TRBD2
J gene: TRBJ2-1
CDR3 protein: CAIGTSGKSPYNEQFF
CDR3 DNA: TGTGCCATCGGGACTAGCGGGAAATCGCCCTACAATGAGCAGTTCTTC

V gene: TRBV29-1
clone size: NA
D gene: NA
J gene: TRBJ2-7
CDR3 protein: CSVVDSDGLYEQYF
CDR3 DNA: TGCAGCGTCGTCGATTCGGACGGCCTCTACGAGCAGTACTTC

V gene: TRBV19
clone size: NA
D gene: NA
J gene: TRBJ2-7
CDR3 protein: CASSDPGTAMEQYF
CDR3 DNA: TGTGCCAGTAGTGACCCCGGTACGGCTATGGAGCAGTACTTC

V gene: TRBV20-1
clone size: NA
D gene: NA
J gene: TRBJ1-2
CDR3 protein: CSADNYGYTF
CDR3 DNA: TGCAGTGCTGATAACTATGGCTACACCTTC

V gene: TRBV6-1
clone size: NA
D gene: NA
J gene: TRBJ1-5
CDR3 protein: CASNLLGTADQPQHF
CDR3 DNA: TGTGCCAGCAATCTACTGGGGACGGCTGATCAGCCCCAGCATTTT

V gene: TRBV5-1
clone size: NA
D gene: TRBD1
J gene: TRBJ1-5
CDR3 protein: CASSKDRANQPQHF
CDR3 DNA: TGCGCCAGCAGTAAGGACAGGGCGAATCAGCCCCAGCATTTT

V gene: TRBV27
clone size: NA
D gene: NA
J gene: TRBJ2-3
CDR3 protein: CASSSLYTDTQYF
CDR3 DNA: TGTGCCAGCAGTTCTCTCTACACAGATACGCAGTATTTT

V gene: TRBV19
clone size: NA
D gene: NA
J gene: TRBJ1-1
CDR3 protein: CASSTRNTEAFF
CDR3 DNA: TGTGCCAGTAGTACCAGGAACACTGAAGCTTTCTTT

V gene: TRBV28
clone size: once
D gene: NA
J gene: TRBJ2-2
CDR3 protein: CASSAAWYRRTNTGELFF
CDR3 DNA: TGTGCCAGCAGTGCCGCGTGGTACAGGAGAACGAACACCGGGGAGCTGTTTTTT